The source of this T cell receptor beta chain is a study of T-cell memory formation after mild COVID-19. Study overall: TCR clusters largely stayed donor specific. Broader study findings: Of the contracting clones, CD4+ ones lay mainly in CM and EM, and CD8+ ones in EMRA. Some SARS-CoV-2-responding clones were already detected in memory before infection.

This clonotype occurred a few times. As yet, its antigen is unknown. Constant-segment primers served in 5'RACE that generated TCR alpha and TCR beta cDNA libraries bearing sample barcodes and UMIs. From the 5' RACE reads, TCRdb called clonotypes with MiXCR, one entry per CDR3 protein. The table lists just over 300,000 distinct CDR3 sequences, roughly a fifth of them singletons. V gave up 1 base and J gave up 3 bases; unmatched junction bases: 3. The germline gives CDR1 SGDLS, CDR2 YYNGEE. The CDR3 spans 17 residues. The TCR was taken from a young man who had mild COVID-19 (a few samples of this study predate the infection). Cell type and time point are not known. Sequencing was done on a sample of PBMCs or a T cell subset sorted from them (not recorded which). The rearrangement joins TRBV9 to TRBJ2-2; TRBD2 aligns across 13 bases. CDR3 nucleotide sequence: TGTGCCAGCAGCGTACTACTAGCGGGGGGGTACACCGGGGAGCTGTTTTTT. Residues: CASSVLLAGGYTGELFF.